The 24 T cell receptor beta chains below all came from one sample that was sequenced in a study of cytotoxic CD8 clonotypes in ibrutinib-treated CLL. Assay: immunoSEQ multiplex PCR; the TCRdb copy retains only in-frame clones and omits some. The data contain roughly 63,000 clones, around 52% of them seen just once; the ten biggest clones take up about 14%. The sample in question was PBMCs, obtained after 12 months of ibrutinib treatment. Receptors were obtained from a human donor with chronic lymphocytic leukemia.

This clone was observed once. This chain uses TRBV7-9 with TRBJ2-5; D not resolved. The germline gives CDR1 SEHNR, CDR2 FQNEAQ (reference sequence). This CDR3 is built from 16 residues. Deletions cut 3 bases from V and 4 bases from J, with 18 bases between. For the CDR3, the DNA is TGTGCCAGCAGCTTTTTTGGTCGGCTCTTCGGAGAGACCCAGTACTTC. Encoded protein: CASSFFGRLFGETQYF.

The rearrangement uses TRBV29-1 and TRBJ2-2, with D uncertain. Trimming pared 6 bases from V and 7 bases from J, leaving 18 bases between. This CDR3 has 14 residues. Germline loops: CDR1 SQVTM, CDR2 ANQGSEA. The CDR3 region has the DNA TGCAGCGTAGGCTTTCTTGTCGCGGACGGGGAGCTGTTTTTT. It translates to CSVGFLVADGELFF.

J is TRBJ1-2 and V is TRBV6-1; D gene uncertain. CDR1 and CDR2 (germline): MNHNS, SASEGT. There are 13 residues in the CDR3. Trimming shortened V by 5 bases and J by 3 bases, and 10 bases separated the two germline ends. The CDR3 loop reads CASSSLSYYGYTF. The CDR3 bases are TGTGCCAGCAGTTCCCTTTCGTACTATGGCTACACCTTC.

The chain combines TRBV7-6 with TRBJ2-6, with TRBD2 matching over 7 bases. This CDR3 has 14 residues. Germline V gene data show CDR1 as SGHVS and CDR2 as FNYEAQ. With V trimmed by 5 bases and J by 7 bases, 5 bases remained unmatched. CDR3 bases: TGTGCCAGCAGCGCCTCGGGAGGTGCCAACGTCCTGACTTTC. Its protein is CASSASGGANVLTF.

The V call is TRBV19, the J call TRBJ2-1; TRBD1 agrees at 10 bases. The ends lost 7 bases at V and 4 bases at J; junction bases unmatched: 1. The germline CDR1 and CDR2 sequences are LNHDA and SQIVND (reference sequence). This CDR3 contains 13 residues. CDR3 amino acids: CASKDRGYNEQFF. DNA for the CDR3: TGTGCCAGTAAGGACAGGGGGTACAATGAGCAGTTCTTC.

Only a few counts were recorded for this clone. The rearrangement uses TRBV30 and TRBJ2-1; 14 nucleotides line up with TRBD2. V dropped 5 bases and J dropped 9; count of bases not matched to a gene: 3. The CDR3 spans 13 residues. The germline CDR1 and CDR2 sequences are GTSNPN and SVGIG (reference sequence). Written as DNA, the CDR3 is TGTGCCTGGGGACTAGCGGGAGGTCGTGAGCAGTTCTTC. This codes for CAWGLAGGREQFF.

The chain recombines TRBV6-6 with TRBJ1-5; a weak D match, TRBD1 (5 bases). The CDR3 extends over 15 amino acids. Trimming took 6 bases from V and 6 from J, leaving 18 bases between them. CDR1 and CDR2 (germline): MNHNY, SVGAGI (reference sequence). CDR3 amino acids: CASRPRDQGGQPQHF. Written as DNA, the CDR3 is TGTGCCAGCAGACCCCGGGACCAGGGAGGTCAGCCCCAGCATTTT.

The gene calls are TRBV7-6 and TRBJ1-4, with unresolved D. The CDR3 is 17 amino acids. V lost 5 bases to trimming and J lost 2 bases, with 18 bases between them. From germline, CDR1 is SGHVS and CDR2 FNYEAQ. The CDR3 sequence is CASSQTPIGTTNEKLFF. CDR3 DNA: TGTGCCAGCAGCCAGACTCCCATCGGTACGACTAATGAAAAACTGTTTTTT.

This clone turned up a few times. This rearrangement joins TRBV6-6 to TRBJ2-2, with unresolved D. The CDR3 sequence is 14 residues long. V lost 2 bases and J 2 bases, leaving 6 bases between the germline ends. In germline, CDR1 is MNHNY, CDR2 SVGAGI (reference sequence). CDR3 sequence: CASSYDKNTGELFF. CDR3 in DNA: TGTGCCAGCAGTTACGACAAAAACACCGGGGAGCTGTTTTTT.

V gene TRBV5-8 combines with J gene TRBJ2-5, with D unresolved. The CDR3 is made up of 14 amino acids. Germline CDR1 SGHTS, CDR2 YDEGEE. Trimming removed 2 bases at V and 5 bases at J, with 13 bases between. For the CDR3, the DNA is TGTGCCAGCAGCTTCGCCCAATTGGTGGAGACCCAGTACTTC. Its protein is CASSFAQLVETQYF. Complete variable domain (other parts from reference TRBV5-8 and TRBJ2-5): EAGVTQSPTHLIKTRGQQATLRCSPISGHTSVYWYQQALGLGLQFLLWYDEGEERNRGNFPPRFSGRQFPNYSSELNVNALELEDSALYLCASSFAQLVETQYFGPGTRLLVL.

This clone occurred once. The chain carries TRBV7-2 and TRBJ1-5, with D possibly matching TRBD1 (5 bases). CDR1 is SGHTA, CDR2 FQGNSA, per germline. This CDR3 has 15 residues. Trimming pared 1 base from V and 0 bases from J, leaving 7 bases between. The DNA of the CDR3 is TGTGCCAGCAGCTTAGAGGGGTATAGCAATCAGCCCCAGCATTTT. It translates to CASSLEGYSNQPQHF.

In its sample, this clone was seen a few times. The rearrangement links TRBV5-6 to TRBJ2-3, with 10 bases fitting TRBD2. CDR1 and CDR2 (germline): SGHDT, YYEEEE. J lost 0 bases, V lost 0 bases, and 7 bases had no gene match. The CDR3 contains 18 residues. CDR3 DNA sequence: TGTGCCAGCAGCTTGGCCTGGGGAGCGGGGGGGAGCACAGATACGCAGTATTTT. It yields the protein CASSLAWGAGGSTDTQYF.

The chain joins TRBV5-6 to TRBJ1-5, with 9 nucleotides matching TRBD1. This CDR3 contains 16 residues. CDR1 is SGHDT and CDR2 is YYEEEE in the germline V gene. V was pared by 4 bases and J by 6 bases, with 11 bases of the junction left unmatched. The CDR3 coding sequence is TGTGCCAGCAGCCTCCTACGGGGACAGGGAGCTCAGCCCCAGCATTTT. It specifies CASSLLRGQGAQPQHF.

In its sample, this clone was seen a few times. V usage is TRBV27 and J usage is TRBJ1-2; D possibly corresponds to TRBD1 (5 bases). V lost 3 bases, J lost 8 bases, and 19 bases lay in between. The CDR3 is made up of 15 amino acids. Germline V CDR1 and CDR2: MNHEY, SMNVEV (reference sequence). CDR3 coding DNA: TGTGCCAGCAGTTTTACGCCCGGGACCCGAGGAGGCTACACCTTC. Its protein is CASSFTPGTRGGYTF.

This rearrangement joins TRBV23-1 to TRBJ2-3; D perhaps matches TRBD2 (5 bases). TRBV23-1 is identified as an open reading frame with a role that is uncertain. The CDR3 sequence is 16 residues long. V lost 8 bases and J lost 3, with 21 bases in between. The CDR3 region is CASQTAGGGVTDTQYF. CDR3 bases: TGCGCCAGCCAAACGGCAGGAGGAGGTGTTACAGATACGCAGTATTTT.

V gene TRBV28 combines with J gene TRBJ1-4; D is uncertain. The CDR3 is 14 amino acids. Germline-derived CDR1 and CDR2 are MDHEN and SYDVKM. Trimming removed 5 bases at V and 6 bases at J, with 13 bases between. CDR3 nucleotides: TGTGCCAGCAGTCGATACGAGATGGATGAAAAACTGTTTTTT. This gives the protein CASSRYEMDEKLFF.

The chain uses TRBV4-2 and TRBJ1-1; D unresolved. The CDR3 is 14 amino acids. The V gene's germline CDR1 is LGHNA and CDR2 YNFKEQ. Trimming took 1 base from V and 5 from J, leaving 11 bases between them. CDR3 sequence: CASSQAHLWTEAFF. The CDR3 DNA is TGTGCCAGCAGCCAAGCTCATTTGTGGACTGAAGCTTTCTTT.

This clone came up a few times. The chain joins TRBV28 to TRBJ2-1; TRBD2 aligns across 8 bases. Germline trimming cut 2 bases from V and 7 bases from J; bases unmatched to any gene: 7. This CDR3 is built from 15 residues. CDR1 and CDR2 from the germline V gene are MDHEN and SYDVKM. The CDR3 nucleotides are TGTGCCAGCAGTTTAAGAGCGGGAGCGGGTAATGAGCAGTTCTTC. This sequence encodes CASSLRAGAGNEQFF. The whole variable domain, filled in from reference TRBV28 and TRBJ2-1, reads DVKVTQSSRYLVKRTGEKVFLECVQDMDHENMFWYRQDPGLGLRLIYFSYDVKMKEKGDIPEGYSVSREKKERFSLILESASTNQTSMYLCASSLRAGAGNEQFFGPGTRLTVL.

The rearrangement uses TRBV5-6 and TRBJ1-6; no clear D gene. This CDR3 spans 13 amino acids. Trimming removed 4 bases at V and 9 bases at J, with 11 bases between. In germline, CDR1 is SGHDT, CDR2 YYEEEE. The CDR3 bases are TGTGCCAGCAGCGCCTCCCTGGGTTCACCCCTCCACTTT. This sequence encodes CASSASLGSPLHF.

V is TRBV19 and J is TRBJ2-7; D not resolved. This CDR3 contains 13 residues. Trimming took off 5 bases at V and 3 bases at J, with 11 bases between the two ends. Germline-derived CDR1 and CDR2 are LNHDA and SQIVND (reference sequence). The CDR3 sequence: CASSPGLFYEQYV. DNA of the CDR3: TGTGCCAGTAGTCCAGGTCTTTTCTACGAGCAGTACGTC.

The chain combines TRBV30 with TRBJ1-1; D remains ambiguous. Germline loops: CDR1 GTSNPN, CDR2 SVGIG (reference sequence). V was pared by 3 bases and J by 11 bases, with 13 bases between. This CDR3 spans 11 amino acids. DNA of the CDR3: TGTGCCTGGAGACCCGACCGGAGGGCTTTCTTT. It codes for CAWRPDRRAFF. Full variable domain (missing parts from reference TRBV30 and TRBJ1-1): SQTIHQWPATLVQPVGSPLSLECTVEGTSNPNLYWYRQAAGRGLQLLFYSVGIGQISSEVPQNLSASRPQDRQFILSSKKLLLSDSGFYLCAWRPDRRAFFGQGTRLTVV.

The rearrangement links TRBV9 to TRBJ1-2; possibly TRBD1 for D (6 bases). Looked up from germline, CDR1 is SGDLS and CDR2 is YYNGEE. V gave up 5 bases and J gave up 6 bases, with 20 bases separating them. This CDR3 spans 15 amino acids. The DNA for the CDR3 is TGTGCCAGCAGTTCCGGGACAAAGCTTGGGGATGGCTACACCTTC. Encoded protein: CASSSGTKLGDGYTF.

V and J are TRBV5-6 and TRBJ2-2; 9 bases agree with TRBD1. Germline V lookup: CDR1 SGHDT, CDR2 YYEEEE. This CDR3 is built from 15 residues. The J segment lost 5 bases and the V segment lost 0 bases, leaving 2 bases of the junction unmatched. CDR3 region: CASSLEQGATGELFF. DNA for the CDR3: TGTGCCAGCAGCTTGGAACAGGGGGCGACCGGGGAGCTGTTTTTT.

Note on this clone: Being one base from a much bigger clone, this may be a read error. The chain couples TRBV5-1 to TRBJ1-1; D gene ambiguous. The germline V gene has CDR1 SGHRS and CDR2 YFSETQ. CDR3 size: 13 residues. The V end lost 4 bases, the J end lost 13 bases, and 20 bases lay between the germline ends. The CDR3: CASSPLAGDIGFF. CDR3 DNA sequence: TGCGCCAGCAGCCCCTTAGCTGGGGATATCGGTTTCTTT.